This T cell receptor (beta chain) emerged from a study of T-cell memory formation after mild COVID-19. Study information: Clusters were largely donor specific.

Each CDR3 protein gets one entry after TCRdb re-called the 5' RACE reads with MiXCR. The table has 85,000 to 130,000 distinct CDR3 sequences, about 15% seen once. The junction had 4 bases not matched to a gene; V was cut back by 5 bases and J by 4 bases. Germline V CDR1 and CDR2: LNHNV, YYDKDF (reference sequence). This CDR3 is built from 14 residues. With regard to this clonotype: Its target is not known.

General observations from the study: CD4/CD8 balance held among clones contracting day 15 to 85, and later expanders leaned CD4+. Some clones that responded were present in memory (sampled pre-infection), which suggests cross-reactive memory joined. Mostly located in CM and EM were contracting CD4+ clones, with contracting CD8+ clones located in EMRA.

This chain joins TRBV15 and TRBJ2-1, with 8 bases that match TRBD2. Material for sequencing was PBMCs or a T cell subset sorted from them (not recorded which). The TCR sequence derives from an adult woman who had mild COVID-19 (a few samples of this study predate the infection). Cell type and time point are not known. Here the CDR3 DNA reads TGTGCCACCAGCCCTAGCGGGCGGTACAATGAGCAGTTCTTC. It translates to CATSPSGRYNEQFF.